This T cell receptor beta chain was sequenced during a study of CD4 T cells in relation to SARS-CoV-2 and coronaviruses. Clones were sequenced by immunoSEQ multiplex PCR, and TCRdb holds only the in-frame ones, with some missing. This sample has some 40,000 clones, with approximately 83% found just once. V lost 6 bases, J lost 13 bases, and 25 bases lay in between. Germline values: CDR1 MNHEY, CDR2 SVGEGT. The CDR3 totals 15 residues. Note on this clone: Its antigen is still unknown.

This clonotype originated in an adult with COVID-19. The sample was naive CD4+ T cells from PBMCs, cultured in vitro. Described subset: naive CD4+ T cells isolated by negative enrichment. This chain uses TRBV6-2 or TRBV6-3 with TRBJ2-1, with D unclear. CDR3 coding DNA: TGTGCCAGCAGCCCACACAGAGTCCACCTTTCTTTCCAGTTCTTC. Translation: CASSPHRVHLSFQFF.